This TCR beta chain was recovered during a study of identifying expanded T cells in peripheral blood. Germline V gene sequence: CDR1 SGHRS, CDR2 YFSETQ. The V end was cut by 0 bases, the J end by 4 bases, with 1 base between. This CDR3 has 11 residues. No infections or other immune events were documented during collection. The repertoire was sequenced with immunoSEQ multiplex PCR; TCRdb's copy has only in-frame clones and lacks some. The repertoire holds 50,000 to 75,000 clones, with approximately 87% as singletons. As concerns this clone: Its antigen remains unknown.

Study-wide results and caveats: Technical replicates showed about 1.1 changed clones; two weeks around 15; four weeks 19. Across healthy donors, higher total template counts meant significantly greater approximately two-week count variance.

This sequence was found in a person between 18 and 75 years old in good health. J is TRBJ1-2 and V is TRBV5-1, with D uncertain. The sequenced sample was blood. The CDR3 reads CASSLGYGYTF. CDR3 DNA sequence: TGCGCCAGCAGCTTGGGCTATGGCTACACCTTC.